The 17 T cell receptor beta chains in this list originate from one sample, sequenced in a study of CD8+ T cells in alopecia areata. Extracted from the samples, RNA was reverse transcribed into cDNA to serve as the sequencing template. Sequencing was performed with immunoSEQ multiplex PCR; in TCRdb, only in-frame clones are kept and a portion is missing. The sample has about 200,000 clones, roughly 60% seen once; the top ten hold about 0.94%. Documented treatment: oral pan-JAK inhibitor, 5-10 mg twice daily. Sequencing used CD4+ T cells sorted from blood, obtained at week 24, from a patient treated with tofacitinib. These receptor sequences come from a human donor with alopecia areata.

This sequence joins TRBV19 and TRBJ1-1, with D possibly matching TRBD1 (5 bases). The germline V gene encodes CDR1 LNHDA and CDR2 SQIVND (reference sequence). The CDR3 is 12 residues long. V shed 9 bases and J shed 6 bases, with 14 bases lying between them. CDR3 sequence reads: CASMSGFAEAFF. CDR3 DNA sequence: TGTGCCAGCATGTCAGGGTTTGCTGAAGCTTTCTTT.

This chain joins TRBV6-6 and TRBJ1-2; 8 nucleotides agree with TRBD1. This CDR3 region has 16 residues. Trimming took 8 bases from V and 3 from J; bases not matched to a gene: 14. Germline V CDR1 and CDR2: MNHNY, SVGAGI (reference sequence). CDR3 residues: CASFEVVGQADYGYTF. The CDR3 DNA reads TGTGCCAGCTTCGAAGTAGTGGGACAGGCTGACTATGGCTACACCTTC.

This clone showed up just a few times. The rearrangement links TRBV4-3 to TRBJ1-1; TRBD1 is a possible D gene (6 bases). V was pared by 2 bases and J by 5 bases, with 9 bases between. The CDR3 has 13 residues. Germline CDR1 reads LGHNA; CDR2 reads YSLEER. The CDR3 sequence: CASSQNGQTEAFF. CDR3 DNA: TGCGCCAGCAGCCAAAACGGACAGACTGAAGCTTTCTTT.

The CDR3 DNA reads TGTGCCTGGAGTTTGAAGGGGCGAACAAAATTGAACACTGAAGCTTTCTTT. This codes for CAWSLKGRTKLNTEAFF. The chain is built from TRBV30 and TRBJ1-1; D perhaps matches TRBD1 (5 bases). This CDR3 spans 17 amino acids. The V end was cut by 2 bases, the J end by 0 bases, with 19 bases between. Germline CDR1 GTSNPN, CDR2 SVGIG (reference sequence).

The CDR3: CSVQGRGSYEQYF. The CDR3 DNA follows: TGCAGCGTCCAAGGCAGGGGCTCCTACGAGCAGTACTTC. The chain combines TRBV29-1 with TRBJ2-7; tentative D call: TRBD1 (6 bases). This CDR3 region has 13 residues. V was pared by 6 bases and J by 0 bases, with 12 bases between. CDR1 SQVTM and CDR2 ANQGSEA come from the germline V gene.

This chain links TRBV5-6 with TRBJ2-5; 7 bases fit TRBD1. The CDR3 is 15 residues long. Trimming removed 1 base from V and 5 bases from J; junction bases left unmatched: 8. CDR1 is SGHDT, CDR2 YYEEEE, per germline. The CDR3 nucleotides are TGTGCCAGCAGCTTGCAACAGGGGATGTACGAGACCCAGTACTTC. Encoded protein: CASSLQQGMYETQYF. Together with reference TRBV5-6 and TRBJ2-5, the CDR3 gives the full variable domain: DAGVTQSPTHLIKTRGQQVTLRCSPKSGHDTVSWYQQALGQGPQFIFQYYEEEERQRGNFPDRFSGHQFPNYSSELNVNALLLGDSALYLCASSLQQGMYETQYFGPGTRLLVL.

The chain carries TRBV29-1 and TRBJ1-5; a possible D gene is TRBD1 (6 bases). This CDR3 is 12 amino acids long. The germline V gene has CDR1 SQVTM and CDR2 ANQGSEA. V was trimmed by 4 bases and J by 3 bases, leaving 7 bases between them. CDR3 protein: CSVGQVNQPQHF. CDR3 nucleotides: TGCAGCGTTGGACAGGTCAATCAGCCCCAGCATTTT.

The rearrangement links TRBV11-2 to TRBJ2-6; D not certain. Germline CDR1 reads SGHAT; CDR2 reads FQNNGV. The length of the CDR3 is 15 residues. V lost 2 bases and J 2 bases, leaving 7 bases between the germline ends. This CDR3 is CASSLKLAGANVLTF. The CDR3 DNA reads as TGTGCCAGCAGCTTAAAGCTCGCTGGGGCCAACGTCCTGACTTTC.

The chain uses TRBV5-1 and TRBJ2-1; TRBD1 matches 8 bases. Per the germline V gene, CDR1 is SGHRS and CDR2 is YFSETQ. The length of the CDR3 is 15 residues. Trimming took 0 bases from V and 5 from J; bases not matched to a gene: 4. CDR3 coding DNA: TGCGCCAGCAGCTTGGTCCAGGGGGCAAACAATGAGCAGTTCTTC. This sequence encodes CASSLVQGANNEQFF.

There are a few counts of this clone. This chain connects TRBV6-1 to TRBJ1-1; D gene ambiguous. There are 11 residues in the CDR3. In germline, CDR1 is MNHNS, CDR2 SASEGT. V was cut by 6 bases and J by 8 bases, with 10 bases left in between. The CDR3 region has the DNA TGTGCCAGCAGCCTAACAAGAGAAGCTTTCTTT. Translated: CASSLTREAFF.

This clone was seen only a few times. This chain joins TRBV5-6 and TRBJ1-2, with TRBD1 matching over 7 bases. The CDR3 covers 13 residues. Germline CDR1 SGHDT, CDR2 YYEEEE. Trimming at V came to 4 bases and at J to 3 bases, leaving 3 bases not matched to a gene. The CDR3 coding sequence is TGTGCCAGCAGCCGTGACAGGGACTATGGCTACACCTTC. Translating gives CASSRDRDYGYTF.

The V gene is TRBV9, the J gene TRBJ2-1, with D perhaps matching TRBD2 (7 bases). This CDR3 region has 14 residues. CDR1 is SGDLS and CDR2 is YYNGEE in the germline V gene. Trimming took off 2 bases at V and 4 bases at J, with 10 bases between the two ends. In nucleotides, the CDR3 is TGTGCCAGCAGCGTGGCGGGGGCTTACAATGAGCAGTTCTTC. The encoded protein is CASSVAGAYNEQFF.

The J gene is TRBJ2-1, the V gene TRBV7-8; maybe TRBD1 (5 bases). Germline CDR1 and CDR2: SGHVS and FQNEAQ. V lost 5 bases and J lost 15, with 41 bases in between. The CDR3 sequence is 20 residues long. CDR3 protein: CASSPLGGATRHTHPPRAFF. DNA for the CDR3: TGTGCCAGCAGCCCCCTTGGTGGGGCGACCCGACACACACACCCCCCGCGTGCGTTCTTC. The complete variable domain, with remaining parts taken from reference TRBV7-8 and TRBJ2-1, reads GAGVSQSPRYKVAKRGQDVALRCDPISGHVSLFWYQQALGQGPEFLTYFQNEAQLDKSGLPSDRFFAERPEGSVSTLKIQRTQQEDSAVYLCASSPLGGATRHTHPPRAFFGPGTRLTVL.

The V and J genes are TRBV27 and TRBJ1-1, with D perhaps matching TRBD1 (5 bases). The CDR3 has 14 amino acids. Germline CDR1 reads MNHEY; CDR2 reads SMNVEV (reference sequence). V lost 4 bases, J lost 1 base, and 10 bases lay in between. The CDR3 nucleotides are TGTGCCAGCAGTTACCAACAGGAGAACACTGAAGCTTTCTTT. Protein sequence: CASSYQQENTEAFF.

The chain carries TRBV5-1 and TRBJ1-2; D is ambiguous. The V gene's germline CDR1 is SGHRS and CDR2 YFSETQ. The CDR3 covers 14 residues. Trimming left V 0 bases short and J 4 bases short, with 10 bases between. CDR3: CASSLEGQPYGYTF. DNA for the CDR3: TGCGCCAGCAGCTTGGAGGGCCAGCCCTATGGCTACACCTTC.

This chain links TRBV7-8 with TRBJ2-1; TRBD2 matches at 7 bases. The V gene's germline CDR1 is SGHVS and CDR2 FQNEAQ. This CDR3 region has 15 residues. V shed 5 bases and J 2 bases; nucleotides not matched to a gene: 6. In DNA, the CDR3 is TGTGCCAGCAGCCCACTAGCGAATACCTACAATGAGCAGTTCTTC. Its protein is CASSPLANTYNEQFF. Complete variable domain (other parts from reference TRBV7-8 and TRBJ2-1): GAGVSQSPRYKVAKRGQDVALRCDPISGHVSLFWYQQALGQGPEFLTYFQNEAQLDKSGLPSDRFFAERPEGSVSTLKIQRTQQEDSAVYLCASSPLANTYNEQFFGPGTRLTVL.

The sample holds a few counts of this clone. The chain has TRBV11-2 and TRBJ2-2; 12 nucleotides line up with TRBD2. V shed 3 bases, J shed 5 bases, and the junction held 10 bases outside the gene matches. CDR3 length: 18 amino acids. Germline assignment: CDR1 SGHAT and CDR2 FQNNGV. The CDR3 reads CASSFTQLAGGRTGELFF. The CDR3 DNA reads TGTGCCAGCAGCTTTACCCAGCTAGCGGGGGGGCGTACCGGGGAGCTGTTTTTT.